One sample yielded the 25 T cell receptor beta chains listed below, sequenced in a study of breast tumors, draining lymph nodes, adjacent tissues. TCRdb used MiXCR to reprocess the multiplex PCR reads, holding one entry per CDR3 protein. This table has fewer than 15,000 distinct CDR3 sequences, approximately 62% appearing once. The sample consisted of tumor-adjacent breast tissue. The receptor source for this set is a female donor with breast cancer. Some clones in this sample may be carry-over from other donors' samples.

This clonotype was seen just once. The chain combines TRBV7-2 with TRBJ1-4; D is uncertain. CDR3 length: 14 residues. In germline, CDR1 is SGHTA, CDR2 FQGNSA. The germline V and J ends were trimmed by 1 base and 2 bases, with 5 bases remaining between them. This chain's CDR3 is CASSLGGTNEKLFF. DNA for the CDR3: TGTGCCAGCAGCTTAGGTGGGACTAATGAAAAACTGTTTTTT.

The chain links TRBV5-1 to TRBJ1-2, with a possible D match to TRBD1 (6 bases). The length of the CDR3 is 19 residues. Germline values: CDR1 SGHRS, CDR2 YFSETQ. V gave up 3 bases and J gave up 2 bases, with 26 bases separating them. In DNA form, the CDR3 reads TGCGCCAGCAGCTCAGGAATGCCGACAGGCAGAACGCTAAACTATGGCTACACCTTC. Translation: CASSSGMPTGRTLNYGYTF.

This chain uses TRBV2 with TRBJ2-3; D may be TRBD1 or TRBD2 (6 bases each). The V gene's germline CDR1 is SNHLY and CDR2 FYNNEI. This CDR3 has 15 amino acids. Trimming left V 3 bases short and J 3 bases short, with 13 bases between. CDR3 DNA sequence: TGTGCCAGCAGTGACTGGGGGGCTGGAACAGATACGCAGTATTTT. It translates to CASSDWGAGTDTQYF. The entire variable domain, with the rest obtained from reference TRBV2 and TRBJ2-3, is as follows: EPEVTQTPSHQVTQMGQEVILRCVPISNHLYFYWYRQILGQKVEFLVSFYNNEISEKSEIFDDQFSVERPDGSNFTLKIRSTKLEDSAMYFCASSDWGAGTDTQYFGPGTRLTVL.

J is TRBJ2-7 and V is TRBV20-1; D is undetermined. Per the germline V gene, CDR1 is DFQATT and CDR2 is SNEGSKA (reference sequence). The CDR3 has 14 amino acids. V shed 5 bases and J shed 3 bases, with 17 bases lying between them. The CDR3 is CSALHPGPNYEQYF. For the CDR3, the DNA is TGCAGTGCTCTCCACCCGGGCCCCAACTACGAGCAGTACTTC.

In its sample, this clonotype ranks as medium-sized (0.01 to 0.1%). The V call is TRBV11-2, the J call TRBJ1-4, with TRBD1 identical over 9 bases. V lost 3 bases to trimming and J lost 7 bases; unmatched junction nucleotides: 3. Per germline, CDR1 SGHAT and CDR2 FQNNGV. This CDR3 comprises 14 residues. The CDR3 region is CASSFRQGGEKLFF. The CDR3 nucleotides are TGTGCCAGCAGCTTCCGACAGGGGGGTGAAAAACTGTTTTTT.

The chain carries TRBV5-1 and TRBJ2-2, with D uncertain. This CDR3 contains 15 residues. V was pared by 3 bases and J by 2 bases, with 11 bases between. Germline V lookup: CDR1 SGHRS, CDR2 YFSETQ. CDR3 coding DNA: TGCGCCAGCAGCTCACTAAGGACCAACACCGGGGAGCTGTTTTTT. Translated: CASSSLRTNTGELFF.

This clonotype was counted a single time. The chain recombines TRBV2 with TRBJ2-3; 13 bases fit TRBD2. The CDR3 extends over 16 amino acids. V lost 8 bases, J lost 8 bases, and 13 bases stayed unmatched. Germline V gives CDR1 SNHLY, CDR2 FYNNEI. This chain's CDR3 is CASGLAGVWEVGTQYF. In DNA, the CDR3 is TGTGCCAGCGGACTAGCGGGAGTATGGGAGGTCGGTACGCAGTATTTT. Drawing the rest from reference TRBV2 and TRBJ2-3, the complete variable domain is EPEVTQTPSHQVTQMGQEVILRCVPISNHLYFYWYRQILGQKVEFLVSFYNNEISEKSEIFDDQFSVERPDGSNFTLKIRSTKLEDSAMYFCASGLAGVWEVGTQYFGPGTRLTVL.

Regarding this clonotype: A read error is possible here, since a much larger clone lies one base away. The V and J genes are TRBV28 and TRBJ2-3; TRBD1 matches 8 bases. The CDR3 spans 16 residues. With 4 bases clipped from V and 4 bases from J, the junction kept 10 bases outside the gene matches. CDR1 is MDHEN and CDR2 is SYDVKM in the germline V gene. CDR3 DNA sequence: TGTGCCAGCAGTTCATGGCAGGGGGCAGGAGCAGATACGCAGTATTTT. Its protein is CASSSWQGAGADTQYF. Supplemented by reference TRBV28 and TRBJ2-3, the full variable domain reads DVKVTQSSRYLVKRTGEKVFLECVQDMDHENMFWYRQDPGLGLRLIYFSYDVKMKEKGDIPEGYSVSREKKERFSLILESASTNQTSMYLCASSSWQGAGADTQYFGPGTRLTVL.

The chain uses TRBV20-1 and TRBJ2-5; TRBD2 agrees at 14 bases. From germline, CDR1 is DFQATT and CDR2 SNEGSKA (reference sequence). The length of the CDR3 is 13 residues. The ends lost 5 bases at V and 4 bases at J; junction bases unmatched: 0. This chain's CDR3 is CSAGTSGRETQYF. CDR3 coding DNA: TGCAGTGCTGGGACTAGCGGGAGAGAGACCCAGTACTTC.

This clonotype is medium-sized (0.01 to 0.1%). The rearrangement uses TRBV14 and TRBJ1-6; 7 bases map to TRBD1. The V segment lost 1 base and the J segment 6 bases; nucleotides outside the gene matches: 3. From germline, CDR1 is SGHDN and CDR2 FVKESK. CDR3 length: 15 amino acids. CDR3 DNA: TGTGCCAGCAGCCAAGGGCAGGGGGGTAATTCACCCCTCCACTTT. This translates into CASSQGQGGNSPLHF.

In this sample, this clonotype turned up a few times. This chain joins TRBV10-2 and TRBJ2-7; TRBD1 or TRBD2 may be the D gene (5 bases each). The ends were cut back, 7 bases at V and 2 bases at J, with 15 bases in the middle. Germline values: CDR1 WSHSY, CDR2 SAAADI. This CDR3 contains 14 residues. CDR3 bases: TGCGCCAGCACCAGCACAGGAGGTACCTACGAGCAGTACTTC. Translated: CASTSTGGTYEQYF.

Note on this clonotype: A single base separates this from a much larger clone, so it may be a read error. V is TRBV2 and J is TRBJ1-1; D remains unclear. CDR3 length: 15 amino acids. V gave up 6 bases and J gave up 7 bases, with 21 bases separating them. CDR1 is SNHLY, CDR2 FYNNEI, per germline. The CDR3 nucleotides are TGTGCCAGCAGAGCGGGGAGGGCTAACGGCCGTGAAGCTTTCTTT. Translation: CASRAGRANGREAFF.

Regarding this clonotype: Lacking the conserved final phenylalanine or tryptophan, this CDR3 likely reflects a read error. The chain is built from TRBV12-3 or TRBV12-4 and TRBJ2-1; 9 bases are a match to TRBD2. This CDR3 region has 14 residues. The CDR3 sequence: CASYFSGGYNGQFS. The CDR3 nucleotides are TGTGCCAGTTACTTTAGCGGGGGCTACAATGGGCAGTTCTCC.

The chain has TRBV2 and TRBJ2-7, with 13 bases fitting TRBD2. V trimming: 4 bases; J trimming: 3 bases; junction bases outside the gene matches: 9. From germline, CDR1 is SNHLY and CDR2 FYNNEI. This CDR3 is built from 17 residues. The CDR3 DNA reads as TGTGCCAGCAGTGTATCCGGGACTAGCGGGACAAACTACGAGCAGTACTTC. Residues: CASSVSGTSGTNYEQYF. The full variable domain, in which reference TRBV2 and TRBJ2-7 provide the parts outside the CDR3, is EPEVTQTPSHQVTQMGQEVILRCVPISNHLYFYWYRQILGQKVEFLVSFYNNEISEKSEIFDDQFSVERPDGSNFTLKIRSTKLEDSAMYFCASSVSGTSGTNYEQYFGPGTRLTVT.

The rearrangement joins TRBV4-1 to TRBJ1-4; unclear D gene. The CDR3 runs to 14 residues. Germline CDR1 MGHRA, CDR2 YSYEKL. Trimming cost V 3 bases and J 0 bases, with 5 bases left between them. The CDR3 loop reads CASSQLSTNEKLFF. The CDR3 DNA reads as TGCGCCAGCAGCCAGTTATCAACTAATGAAAAACTGTTTTTT.

By proportion, this clonotype is medium-sized. The chain is built from TRBV4-3 and TRBJ2-7, with 7 nucleotides matching TRBD2. J lost 6 bases, V lost 2 bases, and 4 bases had no gene match. The CDR3 spans 13 residues. The germline CDR1 and CDR2 sequences are LGHNA and YSLEER. The CDR3 here is CASSQSGKGEQYF. CDR3 DNA sequence: TGCGCCAGCAGCCAAAGCGGGAAGGGCGAGCAGTACTTC.

This clonotype was detected ten times or more. The V and J genes are TRBV18 and TRBJ2-5; D not resolved. The germline V and J ends were trimmed by 4 bases and 1 base, with 7 bases remaining between them. The CDR3 length is 13 residues. Looked up from germline, CDR1 is KGHSH and CDR2 is LQKENI. The CDR3 reads CASSQGLQETQYF. The DNA for the CDR3 is TGTGCCAGCTCACAGGGCCTCCAAGAGACCCAGTACTTC.

The chain employs TRBV19 and TRBJ1-2, with 7 bases identical to TRBD1. The germline V gene has CDR1 LNHDA and CDR2 SQIVND (reference sequence). The CDR3 contains 11 residues. Trimming cost V 6 bases and J 7 bases; bases outside gene matches: 2. CDR3 bases: TGTGCCAGTAGACAGGGGTCTGGCTACACCTTC. This gives the protein CASRQGSGYTF.

The CDR3 DNA follows: TGTGCCAGCAGCTCTAGCGGGAGCCCCCCCACAGATACGCAGTATTTT. This encodes CASSSSGSPPTDTQYF. The chain couples TRBV7-9 to TRBJ2-3; 10 nucleotides match TRBD2. Trimming removed 4 bases from V and 2 bases from J; junction bases left unmatched: 6. The CDR3 contains 16 residues. The germline V gene encodes CDR1 SEHNR and CDR2 FQNEAQ (reference sequence).

This clonotype appeared a single time. The rearrangement uses TRBV20-1 and TRBJ2-2; tentative D call: TRBD2 (5 bases). This CDR3 contains 13 residues. V dropped 6 bases and J dropped 6 bases, with 14 bases sitting between them. Germline V gene data show CDR1 as DFQATT and CDR2 as SNEGSKA (reference sequence). In DNA form, the CDR3 reads TGCAGTGCAAAAGGACCGGAGGCCGGGGAGCTGTTTTTT. As protein: CSAKGPEAGELFF.

The chain recombines TRBV27 with TRBJ2-7; a possible D gene is TRBD1 (5 bases). V dropped 3 bases and J dropped 2 bases, with 11 bases sitting between them. The CDR3 covers 14 residues. Germline loops: CDR1 MNHEY, CDR2 SMNVEV (reference sequence). The CDR3 spells CASSFKTGAYEQYF. The CDR3 DNA follows: TGTGCCAGCAGTTTTAAAACAGGAGCCTACGAGCAGTACTTC.

The chain uses TRBV19 and TRBJ2-3; 7 bases align to TRBD1. CDR3 length: 15 amino acids. Germline CDR1 reads LNHDA; CDR2 reads SQIVND (reference sequence). The J segment lost 3 bases and the V segment lost 2 bases, leaving 5 bases of the junction unmatched. Here the CDR3 reads CASSISGTDTDTQYF. CDR3 DNA sequence: TGTGCCAGTAGTATAAGTGGGACAGATACAGATACGCAGTATTTT. Full variable domain (missing parts from reference TRBV19 and TRBJ2-3): DGGITQSPKYLFRKEGQNVTLSCEQNLNHDAMYWYRQDPGQGLRLIYYSQIVNDFQKGDIAEGYSVSREKKESFPLTVTSAQKNPTAFYLCASSISGTDTDTQYFGPGTRLTVL.

Ten or more counts support this clonotype. The V call is TRBV27, the J call TRBJ1-1; TRBD1 might be the D (6 bases). Germline lookup yields CDR1 MNHEY and CDR2 SMNVEV (reference sequence). There are 13 residues in the CDR3. Trimming removed 7 bases at V and 3 bases at J, with 12 bases between. Here the CDR3 DNA reads TGTGCCAGCATGGGGGGCGGGGACACTGAAGCTTTCTTT. Its protein is CASMGGGDTEAFF.

This clonotype was picked up many times. A much larger clone is a single base away; this may be a read error. The chain employs TRBV7-9 and TRBJ2-4; tentative D call: TRBD2 (5 bases). The germline V gene encodes CDR1 SEHNR and CDR2 FQNEAQ (reference sequence). V was trimmed by 1 base and J by 2 bases, leaving 24 bases between them. The CDR3 runs to 20 residues. The CDR3 region is CASSLVSRDRVVVPKNIQYF. DNA of the CDR3: TGTGCCAGCAGCTTAGTCAGTCGGGATAGAGTGGTGGTACCCAAAAACATTCAGTACTTC.

This clonotype is a singleton in its sample. The V gene is TRBV20-1, the J gene TRBJ2-3; D unclear. CDR1 is DFQATT, CDR2 SNEGSKA, per germline (reference sequence). CDR3 size: 11 residues. Trimming shortened V by 0 bases and J by 4 bases, and 2 bases separated the two germline ends. The DNA for the CDR3 is TGCAGTGCTAGAGAACCAGATACGCAGTATTTT. This encodes CSAREPDTQYF.